The 32 T cell receptor beta chains given below trace back to one sample, sequenced in a study of T cell repertoires in aging, cancer and after chemotherapy. Multiplex touch-down PCR with TRB-A/B primers amplified rearranged V-D-J TRB sequences. TCRdb ran MiXCR on the multiplex PCR reads and lists one entry per CDR3 protein. The sample has some 20,000 distinct CDR3 sequences, around 40% seen once. TCR beta rearrangements were amplified from peripheral blood genomic DNA. Material: blood. The receptors here all came from a human donor with a solid tumor.

This rearrangement joins TRBV6-5 to TRBJ2-6; D is unresolved. This CDR3 region has 14 residues. Between the trimmed V and J ends, which lost 0 bases and 4 bases, there was a span of 4 bases. Germline loops: CDR1 MNHEY, CDR2 SVGAGI. Here the CDR3 DNA reads TGTGCCAGCAGTTACTCAGGGGGGGCCAACGTCCTGACTTTC. Amino acid sequence: CASSYSGGANVLTF.

This rearrangement joins TRBV5-1 to TRBJ2-5; D gene ambiguous. The V and J ends lost 0 bases and 1 base respectively, with 7 bases between them. In germline, CDR1 is SGHRS, CDR2 YFSETQ. The length of the CDR3 is 14 residues. Here the CDR3 DNA reads TGCGCCAGCAGCTTGGTCACGTCCCAAGAGACCCAGTACTTC. It encodes CASSLVTSQETQYF.

The chain employs TRBV6-4 and TRBJ1-5, with D uncertain. This CDR3 spans 13 amino acids. V lost 6 bases, J lost 0 bases, and 6 bases lay in between. CDR1 is MRHNA and CDR2 is SNTAGT in the germline V gene. The CDR3 sequence: CASRAGSNQPQHF. DNA for the CDR3: TGTGCCAGCAGGGCTGGTAGCAATCAGCCCCAGCATTTT.

The chain links TRBV24-1 to TRBJ2-1; D may be TRBD1 or TRBD2 (5 bases each). The ends were cut back, 3 bases at V and 4 bases at J, with 15 bases in the middle. The CDR3 spans 16 residues. The germline V gene has CDR1 KGHDR and CDR2 SFDVKD. CDR3 nucleotides: TGTGCCACCAGTGATAGCACCGGGACCCAATACAATGAGCAGTTCTTC. Translating gives CATSDSTGTQYNEQFF.

V and J are TRBV6-6 and TRBJ1-2; possible D gene TRBD1, 5 bases. The CDR3 totals 15 residues. V gave up 7 bases and J gave up 2 bases, with 17 bases separating them. CDR1 and CDR2 from the germline V gene are MNHNY and SVGAGI (reference sequence). The CDR3 DNA reads as TGTGCCAGCACCTGGGGGGGGGAGGTAAACTATGGCTACACCTTC. Translating it yields CASTWGGEVNYGYTF.

This clonotype is categorized as medium-sized. This sequence joins TRBV19 and TRBJ2-6, with 9 positions matching TRBD1. The V gene end was trimmed by 5 bases and the J gene end by 4 bases; junction bases not matched to a gene: 12. The CDR3 has 18 residues. Germline loops: CDR1 LNHDA, CDR2 SQIVND (reference sequence). Here the CDR3 reads CASSSRTGAVSGANVLTF. The DNA of the CDR3 is TGTGCCAGTAGTTCAAGGACAGGGGCGGTCTCCGGGGCCAACGTCCTGACTTTC.

The chain is built from TRBV14 and TRBJ1-1; 9 bases match TRBD1. Germline V gives CDR1 SGHDN, CDR2 FVKESK. This CDR3 comprises 15 residues. Trimming at V came to 4 bases and at J to 1 base, leaving 4 bases not matched to a gene. The CDR3 region is CASSPTQGANTEAFF. In DNA form, the CDR3 reads TGTGCCAGCAGCCCCACACAGGGGGCGAACACTGAAGCTTTCTTT.

Comment on this clonotype: An end of the junction differs from the germline gene, which may be a read error. CDR3: CASSYQSYNKQFF. CDR3 nucleotide sequence: TGTGCCAGCAGTTACCAGTCCTACAATAAGCAGTTCTTC. The chain uses TRBV2 and TRBJ2-1; D gene unclear. There are 13 residues in the CDR3. Germline CDR1 SNHLY, CDR2 FYNNEI.

This clonotype counts as medium-sized (0.01 to 0.1%). V and J are TRBV19 and TRBJ2-3, with D perhaps TRBD2 (6 bases). In germline, CDR1 is LNHDA, CDR2 SQIVND (reference sequence). V was trimmed by 8 bases and J by 4 bases, leaving 10 bases between them. The CDR3 covers 12 residues. CDR3 protein: CASGWGADTQYF. The CDR3 nucleotides read TGTGCCAGTGGCTGGGGGGCAGATACGCAGTATTTT.

The V gene is TRBV18, the J gene TRBJ1-4; no clear D. V was clipped by 2 bases and J by 3 bases, with 7 bases between them. CDR1 and CDR2 from the germline V gene are KGHSH and LQKENI. The CDR3 has 14 residues. CDR3 DNA sequence: TGTGCCAGCTCACCAGGGGAGGCTAATGAAAAACTGTTTTTT. It yields the protein CASSPGEANEKLFF.

This clonotype was seen just once. V is TRBV27 and J is TRBJ2-7; 8 bases match TRBD1. The CDR3 has 15 residues. V shed 1 base, J shed 7 bases, and the junction held 9 bases outside the gene matches. Germline-derived CDR1 and CDR2 are MNHEY and SMNVEV (reference sequence). The DNA for the CDR3 is TGTGCCAGCAGTTTATTCAGGGGGCCAGGGTTAGAGCAGTACTTC. Residues: CASSLFRGPGLEQYF.

V usage is TRBV6-2 or TRBV6-3 and J usage is TRBJ2-3; 8 positions agree with TRBD2. CDR1 is MNHEY, CDR2 SVGEGT, per germline. Losses at the gene ends were 10 bases for V and 2 bases for J; bases not matched to a gene: 8. CDR3 length equals 14 residues. CDR3 coding DNA: TGTGCCATCTCAGCCGGGGGGGCCACAGATACGCAGTATTTT. Protein sequence: CAISAGGATDTQYF.

This clonotype was seen a few times. This CDR3 reads CASTTGAHNEQFF. The CDR3 DNA reads as TGTGCCAGCACGACAGGGGCACACAATGAGCAGTTCTTC. The chain uses TRBV6-1 and TRBJ2-1; 8 bases agree with TRBD1. The ends lost 7 bases at V and 5 bases at J; junction bases unmatched: 4. The CDR3 is 13 residues long. CDR1 is MNHNS, CDR2 SASEGT, per germline.

The V call is TRBV7-9, the J call TRBJ2-5; 7 positions match TRBD2. This CDR3 has 14 residues. With V trimmed by 8 bases and J by 3 bases, 9 bases remained unmatched. Germline loops: CDR1 SEHNR, CDR2 FQNEAQ (reference sequence). CDR3 protein: CASVGGNGEETQYF. The CDR3 nucleotides read TGTGCCAGCGTGGGGGGGAACGGGGAAGAGACCCAGTACTTC.

This chain joins TRBV7-2 and TRBJ2-7; tentatively, D is TRBD1 or TRBD2 (5 bases each). V was cut by 5 bases and J by 6 bases, with 17 bases left in between. The CDR3 totals 14 residues. Germline assignment: CDR1 SGHTA and CDR2 FQGNSA. The CDR3 reads CASSVGAGNREQYF. The CDR3 nucleotides read TGTGCCAGCAGCGTCGGGGCAGGGAATCGCGAGCAGTACTTC.

This clonotype has just a few counts. V usage is TRBV18 and J usage is TRBJ2-5; D is perhaps TRBD1 or TRBD2 (5 bases each). CDR3 size: 13 residues. CDR1 is KGHSH, CDR2 LQKENI, per germline. The V and J ends lost 2 bases and 5 bases respectively, with 9 bases between them. Here the CDR3 reads CASSPGGSETQYF. The CDR3 DNA is TGTGCCAGCTCACCAGGGGGTTCGGAGACCCAGTACTTC.

The chain combines TRBV7-6 with TRBJ1-3, with D unclear. The germline gives CDR1 SGHVS, CDR2 FNYEAQ. This CDR3 contains 12 residues. V lost 4 bases and J lost 4, with 5 bases in between. CDR3 sequence: CASSSAGNTIYF. The CDR3 nucleotides are TGTGCCAGCAGCTCTGCGGGAAACACCATATATTTT.

This chain connects TRBV6-1 to TRBJ2-3; D gene unclear. The CDR3 is 12 residues long. Germline CDR1 reads MNHNS; CDR2 reads SASEGT. The V and J ends lost 0 bases and 3 bases respectively, with 1 base between them. The CDR3 is CASSEATDTQYF. As DNA, the CDR3 is TGTGCCAGCAGTGAAGCGACAGATACGCAGTATTTT.

This clonotype is classed as medium-sized. This chain connects TRBV19 to TRBJ2-2; TRBD1 might be the D (6 bases). There are 12 residues in the CDR3. Germline V CDR1 and CDR2: LNHDA, SQIVND (reference sequence). V was pared by 9 bases and J by 3 bases, with 8 bases between. CDR3 sequence: CASGQHTGELFF. CDR3 DNA: TGTGCCAGCGGACAGCACACCGGGGAGCTGTTTTTT.

V is TRBV5-4 and J is TRBJ2-5; D is unresolved. The CDR3 has 12 amino acids. CDR1 is SGHNT, CDR2 YYREEE, per germline (reference sequence). The V end lost 2 bases, the J end lost 0 bases, and 2 bases lay between the germline ends. The CDR3 sequence: CASSFDQETQYF. The CDR3, as DNA: TGTGCCAGCAGCTTCGACCAAGAGACCCAGTACTTC. Full variable domain (remainder filled in from reference TRBV5-4 and TRBJ2-5): ETGVTQSPTHLIKTRGQQVTLRCSSQSGHNTVSWYQQALGQGPQFIFQYYREEENGRGNFPPRFSGLQFPNYSSELNVNALELDDSALYLCASSFDQETQYFGPGTRLLVL.

This clonotype was seen more than once but under ten times. The chain links TRBV5-1 to TRBJ2-2; D perhaps matches TRBD2 (5 bases). This CDR3 comprises 14 residues. V lost 4 bases, J lost 7 bases, and 14 bases lay in between. CDR1 SGHRS and CDR2 YFSETQ come from the germline V gene. The CDR3 here is CASSPPHGDGELFF. DNA for the CDR3: TGCGCCAGCAGCCCCCCCCACGGGGACGGGGAGCTGTTTTTT.

V usage is TRBV5-1 and J usage is TRBJ2-6; TRBD2 might be the D (6 bases). Germline V gives CDR1 SGHRS, CDR2 YFSETQ. The ends were cut back, 4 bases at V and 0 bases at J, with 11 bases in the middle. CDR3 length: 16 residues. For the CDR3, the DNA is TGCGCCAGCAGCCCGCGGGGTTCCTCTGGGGCCAACGTCCTGACTTTC. Translation gives CASSPRGSSGANVLTF.

This clonotype occurred a few times. The chain couples TRBV6-2 or TRBV6-3 to TRBJ2-2, with 12 bases aligning to TRBD2. The CDR3 loop spans 16 amino acids. Germline V lookup: CDR1 MNHEY, CDR2 SVGEGT. Trimming removed 6 bases from V and 5 bases from J; junction bases left unmatched: 7. The CDR3: CASRFGLAGRTGELFF. The CDR3, as DNA: TGTGCCAGCAGATTTGGACTAGCGGGACGTACCGGGGAGCTGTTTTTT.

The chain uses TRBV10-3 and TRBJ2-2; the match to TRBD1 covers 8 bases. J gave up 2 bases and V 10 bases, and 12 bases lay outside the gene matches. Germline CDR1 is ENHRY and CDR2 is SYGVKD. The CDR3 extends over 16 amino acids. This CDR3 is CATGGRQGANTGELFF. CDR3 sequence (DNA): TGTGCCACCGGGGGAAGGCAGGGGGCAAACACCGGGGAGCTGTTTTTT.

This clonotype showed up just a few times. The chain recombines TRBV6-5 with TRBJ2-1, with D uncertain. Trimming shortened V by 2 bases and J by 2 bases, and 13 bases separated the two germline ends. CDR1 and CDR2 (germline): MNHEY, SVGAGI. This CDR3 region has 16 residues. The CDR3 loop reads CASSYQRQTPYNEQFF. The CDR3 DNA is TGTGCCAGCAGTTACCAAAGACAAACGCCCTACAATGAGCAGTTCTTC.

V and J are TRBV7-9 and TRBJ2-2, with a tentative D call TRBD2 (5 bases). The CDR3 covers 16 residues. V was shortened by 11 bases and J by 6 bases, with 25 bases between the two germline ends. Germline-derived CDR1 and CDR2 are SEHNR and FQNEAQ (reference sequence). The CDR3 reads CAGEGGGSATPGELFF. As DNA, the CDR3 is TGTGCCGGTGAGGGCGGAGGATCTGCGACCCCCGGGGAGCTGTTTTTT.

In its sample, this clonotype ranks as medium-sized. The CDR3 spells CASSITASGRSNEQFF. The CDR3 DNA is TGTGCCAGTAGTATAACGGCTAGCGGGAGGTCGAATGAGCAGTTCTTC. The chain couples TRBV19 to TRBJ2-1; 11 bases match TRBD2. Losses at the gene ends were 2 bases for V and 7 bases for J; bases not matched to a gene: 7. CDR1 and CDR2 (germline): LNHDA, SQIVND (reference sequence). This CDR3 spans 16 amino acids.

This clonotype showed up just a few times. The V gene is TRBV15, the J gene TRBJ2-4; D remains unclear. This CDR3 is built from 16 residues. Per germline, CDR1 LNHNV and CDR2 YYDKDF (reference sequence). V was pared by 1 base and J by 0 bases, with 10 bases between. The CDR3 region has the DNA TGTGCCACCAGCAGAGTGGAAGAGGTAGCCAAAAACATTCAGTACTTC. The encoded protein is CATSRVEEVAKNIQYF.

V and J are TRBV20-1 and TRBJ2-3; D gene unclear. V was cut by 6 bases and J by 5 bases, with 6 bases left in between. Germline V gene data show CDR1 as DFQATT and CDR2 as SNEGSKA (reference sequence). The CDR3 covers 10 residues. CDR3 DNA sequence: TGCAGTGCGGCGCGAGATACGCAGTATTTT. Protein: CSAARDTQYF.

The chain recombines TRBV13 with TRBJ2-7; D unresolved. Trimming shortened V by 5 bases and J by 4 bases, and 9 bases separated the two germline ends. Germline CDR1 is PRHDT and CDR2 is FYEKMQ (reference sequence). The CDR3 covers 12 residues. The chain's CDR3 is CASSRPGYEQYF. The CDR3 region has the DNA TGTGCCAGCAGCCGGCCCGGGTACGAGCAGTACTTC.

The chain uses TRBV19 and TRBJ2-7; D unclear. Germline V lookup: CDR1 LNHDA, CDR2 SQIVND (reference sequence). The CDR3 has 14 residues. The V and J ends lost 1 base and 0 bases respectively, with 7 bases between them. The CDR3 region has the DNA TGTGCCAGTAGTATAGGGCGAAGCTCCTACGAGCAGTACTTC. Translated: CASSIGRSSYEQYF.

This chain joins TRBV30 and TRBJ2-3; possibly TRBD1 for D (5 bases). The V gene's germline CDR1 is GTSNPN and CDR2 SVGIG (reference sequence). The V end lost 2 bases, the J end lost 6 bases, and 12 bases lay between the germline ends. The CDR3 runs to 13 residues. CDR3 protein: CAWSRGVADTQYF. CDR3 bases: TGTGCCTGGAGTAGGGGTGTGGCGGATACGCAGTATTTT.